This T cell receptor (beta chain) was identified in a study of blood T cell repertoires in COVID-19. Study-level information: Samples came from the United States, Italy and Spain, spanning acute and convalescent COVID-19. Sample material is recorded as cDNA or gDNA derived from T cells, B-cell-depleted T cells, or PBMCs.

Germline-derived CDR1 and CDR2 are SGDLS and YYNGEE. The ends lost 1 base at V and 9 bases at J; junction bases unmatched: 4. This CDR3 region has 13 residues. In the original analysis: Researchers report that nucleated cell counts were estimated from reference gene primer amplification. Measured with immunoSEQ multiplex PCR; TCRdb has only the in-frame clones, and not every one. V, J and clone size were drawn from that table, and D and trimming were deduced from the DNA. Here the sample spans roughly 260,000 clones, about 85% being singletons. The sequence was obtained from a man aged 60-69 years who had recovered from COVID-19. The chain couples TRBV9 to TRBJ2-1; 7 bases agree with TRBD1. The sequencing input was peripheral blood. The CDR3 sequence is CASSVIQGREQFF. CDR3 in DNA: TGTGCCAGCAGCGTAATACAGGGGCGTGAGCAGTTCTTC.